This T cell receptor (beta chain) was retrieved from a study of blood T cell repertoires in COVID-19. Study-level background: There were acute and convalescent COVID-19 samples, and they came from the United States, Italy and Spain. From T cells, B-cell-depleted T cells, or PBMCs came the material, which was cDNA or gDNA.

Per the authors' pipeline: Estimates of nucleated cell counts were drawn from the amplification of reference gene primers. The assay was immunoSEQ multiplex PCR, and TCRdb's table has in-frame clones only and misses some. The V and J calls and the clone size are those of that table, but D and trimming were determined from the DNA. The sample yields about 320,000 clones, 90% seen once. The study recruited exposed participants who had met a COVID-19 case within 2 weeks before entry. Trimming cost V 5 bases and J 4 bases, with 15 bases left between them. This CDR3 comprises 14 residues. Germline CDR1 is SGHTS and CDR2 is YDEGEE.

Sequencing input: PBMCs or T cells enriched from blood (not recorded which). The chain couples TRBV5-8 to TRBJ1-2; D is unclear. This sequence was found in a woman aged 25 to 39 who had been exposed to COVID-19. This chain's CDR3 is CASRMTSPVYGYTF. The CDR3 DNA follows: TGTGCCAGCAGGATGACTTCCCCCGTCTATGGCTACACCTTC.